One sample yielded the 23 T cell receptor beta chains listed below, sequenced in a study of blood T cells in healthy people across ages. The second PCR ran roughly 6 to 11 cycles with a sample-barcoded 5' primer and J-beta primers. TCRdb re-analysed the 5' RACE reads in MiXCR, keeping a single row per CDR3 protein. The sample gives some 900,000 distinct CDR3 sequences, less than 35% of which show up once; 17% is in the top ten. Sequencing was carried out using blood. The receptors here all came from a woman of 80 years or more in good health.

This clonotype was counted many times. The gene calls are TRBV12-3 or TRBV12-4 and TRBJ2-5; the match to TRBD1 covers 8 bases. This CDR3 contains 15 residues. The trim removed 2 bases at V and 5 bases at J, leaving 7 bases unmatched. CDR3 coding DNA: TGTGCCAGCAGTTTACAGGGGGCGCTTCGGGAGACCCAGTACTTC. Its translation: CASSLQGALRETQYF.

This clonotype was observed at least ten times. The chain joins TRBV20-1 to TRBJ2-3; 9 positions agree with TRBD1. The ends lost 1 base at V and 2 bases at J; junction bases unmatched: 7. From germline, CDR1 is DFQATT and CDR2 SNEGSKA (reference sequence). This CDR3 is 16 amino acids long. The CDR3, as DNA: TGCAGTGCTAGAGTCGGTTGGGACAGGGTCACAGATACGCAGTATTTT. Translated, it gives CSARVGWDRVTDTQYF.

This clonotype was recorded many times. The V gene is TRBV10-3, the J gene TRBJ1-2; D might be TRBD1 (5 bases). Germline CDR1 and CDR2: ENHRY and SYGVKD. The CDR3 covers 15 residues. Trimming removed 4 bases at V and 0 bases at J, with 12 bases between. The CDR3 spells CAISVRQYSNYGYTF. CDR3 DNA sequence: TGTGCCATCAGTGTACGACAGTACTCTAACTATGGCTACACCTTC.

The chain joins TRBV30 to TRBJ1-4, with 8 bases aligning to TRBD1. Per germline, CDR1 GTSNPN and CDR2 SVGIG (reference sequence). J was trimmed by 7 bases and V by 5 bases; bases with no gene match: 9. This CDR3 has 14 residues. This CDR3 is CAWAPGTGSEKLFF. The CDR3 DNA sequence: TGTGCCTGGGCACCTGGGACAGGTAGTGAAAAACTGTTTTTT. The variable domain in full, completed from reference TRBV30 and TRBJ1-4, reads SQTIHQWPATLVQPVGSPLSLECTVEGTSNPNLYWYRQAAGRGLQLLFYSVGIGQISSEVPQNLSASRPQDRQFILSSKKLLLSDSGFYLCAWAPGTGSEKLFFGSGTQLSVL.

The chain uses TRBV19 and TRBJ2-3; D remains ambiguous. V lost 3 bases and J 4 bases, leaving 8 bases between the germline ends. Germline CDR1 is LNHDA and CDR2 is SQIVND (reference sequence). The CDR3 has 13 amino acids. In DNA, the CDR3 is TGTGCCAGTAGTATTAATTTTCCAGATACGCAGTATTTT. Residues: CASSINFPDTQYF.

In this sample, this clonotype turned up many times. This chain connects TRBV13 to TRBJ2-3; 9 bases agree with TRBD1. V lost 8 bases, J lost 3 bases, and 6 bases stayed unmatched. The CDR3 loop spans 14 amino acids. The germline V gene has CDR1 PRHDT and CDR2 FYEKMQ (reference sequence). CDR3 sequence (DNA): TGTGCCAGCCACGGGACAGGGAGGACAGATACGCAGTATTTT. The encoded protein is CASHGTGRTDTQYF.

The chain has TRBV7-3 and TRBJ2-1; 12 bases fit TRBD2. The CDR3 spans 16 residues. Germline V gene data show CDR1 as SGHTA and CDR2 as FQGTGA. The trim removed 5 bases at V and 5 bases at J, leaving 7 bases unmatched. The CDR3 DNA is TGTGCCAGCAGCACGGGGGGACTAGCGGGTAACAATGAGCAGTTCTTC. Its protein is CASSTGGLAGNNEQFF.

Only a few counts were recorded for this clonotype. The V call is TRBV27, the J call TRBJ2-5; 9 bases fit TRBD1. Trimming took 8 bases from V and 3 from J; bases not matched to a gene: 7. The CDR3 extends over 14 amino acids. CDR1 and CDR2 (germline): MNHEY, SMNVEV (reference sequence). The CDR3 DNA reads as TGTGCCAGCCCCGACAGGGGGAGAAAAGAGACCCAGTACTTC. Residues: CASPDRGRKETQYF.

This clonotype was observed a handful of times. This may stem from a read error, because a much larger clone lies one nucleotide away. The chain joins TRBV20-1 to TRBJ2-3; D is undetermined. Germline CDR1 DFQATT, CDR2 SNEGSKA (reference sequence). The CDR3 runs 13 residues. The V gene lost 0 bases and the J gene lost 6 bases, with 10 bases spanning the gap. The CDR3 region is CSARDAPADTQYF. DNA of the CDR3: TGCAGTGCTAGAGATGCGCCTGCGGATACGCAGTATTTT.

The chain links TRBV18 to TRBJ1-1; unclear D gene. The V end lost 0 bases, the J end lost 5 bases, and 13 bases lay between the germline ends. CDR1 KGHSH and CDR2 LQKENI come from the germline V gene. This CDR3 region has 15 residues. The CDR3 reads CASSPPMGVETEAFF. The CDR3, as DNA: TGTGCCAGCTCACCACCGATGGGCGTGGAGACTGAAGCTTTCTTT.

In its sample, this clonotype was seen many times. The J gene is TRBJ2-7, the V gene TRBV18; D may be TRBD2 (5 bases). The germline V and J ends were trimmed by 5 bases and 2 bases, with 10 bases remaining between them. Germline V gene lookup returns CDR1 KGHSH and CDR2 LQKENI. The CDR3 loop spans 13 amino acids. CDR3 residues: CASSSGKPYEQYF. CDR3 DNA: TGTGCCAGCTCATCCGGGAAACCCTACGAGCAGTACTTC.

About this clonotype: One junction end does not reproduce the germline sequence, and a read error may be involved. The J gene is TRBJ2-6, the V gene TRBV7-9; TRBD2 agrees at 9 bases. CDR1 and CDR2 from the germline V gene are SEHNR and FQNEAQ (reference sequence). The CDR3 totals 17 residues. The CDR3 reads CTSSLGAGGSGANVLTF. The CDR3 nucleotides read TGTACCAGCAGCTTAGGAGCGGGGGGTTCTGGGGCCAACGTCCTGACTTTC. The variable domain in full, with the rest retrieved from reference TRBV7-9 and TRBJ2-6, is DTGVSQNPRHKITKRGQNVTFRCDPISEHNRLYWYRQTLGQGPEFLTYFQNEAQLEKSRLLSDRFSAERPKGSFSTLEIQRTEQGDSAMYLCTSSLGAGGSGANVLTFGAGSRLTVL.

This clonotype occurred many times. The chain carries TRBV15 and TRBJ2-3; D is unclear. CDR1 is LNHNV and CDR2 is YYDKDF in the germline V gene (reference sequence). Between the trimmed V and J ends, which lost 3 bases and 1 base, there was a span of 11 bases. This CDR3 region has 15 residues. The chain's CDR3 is CATSRAQTGTDTQYF. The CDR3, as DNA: TGTGCCACCAGCAGGGCGCAGACTGGCACAGATACGCAGTATTTT.

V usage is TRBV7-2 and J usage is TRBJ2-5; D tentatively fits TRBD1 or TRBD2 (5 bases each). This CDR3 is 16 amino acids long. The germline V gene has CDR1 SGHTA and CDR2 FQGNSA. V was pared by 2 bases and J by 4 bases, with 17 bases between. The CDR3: CASSLPGQGVGETQYF. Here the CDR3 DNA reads TGTGCCAGCAGCTTACCGGGGCAGGGTGTGGGAGAGACCCAGTACTTC.

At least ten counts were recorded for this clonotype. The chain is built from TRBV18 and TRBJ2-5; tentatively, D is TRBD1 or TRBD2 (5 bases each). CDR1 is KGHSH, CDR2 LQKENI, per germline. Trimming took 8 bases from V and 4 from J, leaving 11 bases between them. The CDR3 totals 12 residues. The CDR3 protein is CASSTGTETQYF. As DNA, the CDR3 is TGTGCCAGCAGCACGGGGACAGAGACCCAGTACTTC. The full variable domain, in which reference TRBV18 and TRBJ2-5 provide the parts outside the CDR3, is NAGVMQNPRHLVRRRGQEARLRCSPMKGHSHVYWYRQLPEEGLKFMVYLQKENIIDESGMPKERFSAEFPKEGPSILRIQQVVRGDSAAYFCASSTGTETQYFGPGTRLLVL.

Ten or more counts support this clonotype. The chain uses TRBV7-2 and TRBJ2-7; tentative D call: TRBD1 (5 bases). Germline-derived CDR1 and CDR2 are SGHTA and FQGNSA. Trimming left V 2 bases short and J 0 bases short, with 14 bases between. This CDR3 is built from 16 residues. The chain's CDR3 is CASSLSSQGYSYEQYF. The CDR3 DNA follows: TGTGCCAGCAGCTTAAGCTCCCAGGGATACTCCTACGAGCAGTACTTC.

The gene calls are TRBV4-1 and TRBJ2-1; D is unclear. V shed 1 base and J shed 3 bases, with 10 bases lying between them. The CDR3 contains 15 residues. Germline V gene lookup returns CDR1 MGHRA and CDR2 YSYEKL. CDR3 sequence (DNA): TGCGCCAGCAGCCAAGTCAGTCGGGTCTACAATGAGCAGTTCTTC. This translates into CASSQVSRVYNEQFF.

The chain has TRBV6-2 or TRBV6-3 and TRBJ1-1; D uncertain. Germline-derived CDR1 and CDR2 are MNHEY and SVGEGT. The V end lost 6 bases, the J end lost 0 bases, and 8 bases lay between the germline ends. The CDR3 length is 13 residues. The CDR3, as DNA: TGTGCCAGCAGAAAATCAGTGAACACTGAAGCTTTCTTT. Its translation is CASRKSVNTEAFF.

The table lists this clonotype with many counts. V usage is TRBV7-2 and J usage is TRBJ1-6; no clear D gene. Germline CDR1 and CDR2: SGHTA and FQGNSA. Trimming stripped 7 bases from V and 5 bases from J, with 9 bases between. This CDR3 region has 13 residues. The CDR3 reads CASKFWDNSPLHF. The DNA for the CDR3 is TGTGCCAGCAAATTCTGGGATAATTCACCCCTCCACTTT.

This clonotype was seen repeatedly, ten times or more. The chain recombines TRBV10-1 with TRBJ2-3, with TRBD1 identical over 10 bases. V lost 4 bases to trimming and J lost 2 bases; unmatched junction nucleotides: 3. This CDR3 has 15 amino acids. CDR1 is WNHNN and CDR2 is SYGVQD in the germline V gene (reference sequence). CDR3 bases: TGCGCCAGCAGTGGGACAGGGGGAACCACAGATACGCAGTATTTT. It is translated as CASSGTGGTTDTQYF.

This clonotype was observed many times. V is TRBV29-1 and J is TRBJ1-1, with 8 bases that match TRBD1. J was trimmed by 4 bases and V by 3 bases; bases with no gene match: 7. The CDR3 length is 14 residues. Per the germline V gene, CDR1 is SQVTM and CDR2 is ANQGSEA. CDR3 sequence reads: CSVDRQGRSTEAFF. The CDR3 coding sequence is TGCAGCGTTGATCGACAGGGGCGGAGCACTGAAGCTTTCTTT.

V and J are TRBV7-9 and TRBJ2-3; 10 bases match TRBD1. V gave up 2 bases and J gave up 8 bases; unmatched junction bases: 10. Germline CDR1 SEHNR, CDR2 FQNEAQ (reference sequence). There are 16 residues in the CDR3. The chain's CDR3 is CASSLTSGTGVGTQYF. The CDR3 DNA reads TGTGCCAGCAGCTTAACTTCCGGGACAGGGGTAGGTACGCAGTATTTT.

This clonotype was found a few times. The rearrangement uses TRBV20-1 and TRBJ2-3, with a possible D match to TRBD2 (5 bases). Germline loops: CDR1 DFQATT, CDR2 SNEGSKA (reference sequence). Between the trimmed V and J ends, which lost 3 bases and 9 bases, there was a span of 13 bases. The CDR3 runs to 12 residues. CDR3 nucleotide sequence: TGCAGTGCTAGCGGGGTAGTAAGAACGCAGTATTTT. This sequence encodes CSASGVVRTQYF.